This entry features one T cell receptor beta chain sequence. Per the germline V gene, CDR1 is SGHNT and CDR2 is YYREEE (reference sequence). V shed 4 bases, J shed 6 bases, and the junction held 6 bases outside the gene matches. The CDR3 has 15 residues. These data belong to a study of shared clonotypes between healthy human individuals. Data came from immunoSEQ multiplex PCR; TCRdb stores just in-frame clones and leaves some out. The sample carries more than 1,200,000 clones, 98% to 99% recorded once. Sequencing was done on a sample of naive CD4+ T cells sorted from blood. Subset described: CD45RA+ positively selected. The source of this sequence is a man between 25 and 39 years old in good health. J is TRBJ2-1 and V is TRBV5-4, with 11 nucleotides matching TRBD2. The CDR3 coding sequence is TGTGCCAGCAGCCTACTAGCGGGAGACGGCAATGAGCAGTTCTTC. This codes for CASSLLAGDGNEQFF.